This T cell receptor beta chain appears in the sequencing data of a study of Graves' ophthalmopathy and Graves' hyperthyroidism. About the study: Peripheral blood was obtained at first diagnosis, ahead of any treatment. Study-wide points: Between ophthalmopathy and stable hyperthyroidism, a 13-signature model drew a separation with around 90% sensitivity and approximately 81% specificity.

Isolation of PBMCs was performed using 10 ml of fresh peripheral blood. V was pared by 5 bases and J by 1 base, with 11 bases between. The CDR3 totals 14 residues. The germline V gene encodes CDR1 PRHDT and CDR2 FYEKMQ (reference sequence). Amplified TCR beta CDR3 regions were obtained using RNA transcripts as template. The first-round RT-PCR employed HTBI primers together with the Qiagen OneStep RT-PCR kit. A multiplex PCR was then performed as the second round. TCRdb analysed the multiplex PCR reads with MiXCR anew, one entry per CDR3 protein. The table lists some 750,000 distinct CDR3 sequences, roughly 40% of them singletons. This clonotype came up many times. Its antigen is unknown.

The source of this sequence is an adult man with Graves' ophthalmopathy. The V gene is TRBV13, the J gene TRBJ1-1, with D maybe TRBD1 (6 bases). Sequencing was performed on peripheral blood. DNA of the CDR3: TGTGCCAGCAGCGATACAGGGACGAACACTGAAGCTTTCTTT. It is translated as CASSDTGTNTEAFF. Full variable domain (remainder filled in from reference TRBV13 and TRBJ1-1): AAGVIQSPRHLIKEKRETATLKCYPIPRHDTVYWYQQGPGQDPQFLISFYEKMQSDKGSIPDRFSAQQFSDYHSELNMSSLELGDSALYFCASSDTGTNTEAFFGQGTRLTVV.